The T cell receptor beta chain under discussion was sequenced for a study of OX40 agonist ivuxolimab in advanced cancers. Regarding the research as a whole: The costimulatory receptor OX40 (CD134) was targeted by ivuxolimab, a fully human IgG2 agonistic monoclonal antibody. The monotherapy dose-escalation portion (N of about 47 patients) of the phase I ivuxolimab trial is reported in the paper. Partial responses occurred in three dose-escalation patients, of whom one had hepatocellular carcinoma and two had cutaneous melanoma. Patients were allowed to have had prior anti-PD-1, anti-PD-L1 or anti-CTLA-4 therapy, and 30% to 50% of the dose-escalation patients had previously received checkpoint inhibitors. Peripheral TCRbeta sequencing was intended to test whether TCR sequence diversity was altered and clonal T-cell expansion was caused by ivuxolimab. Intravenous ivuxolimab was administered to patients every 2 weeks at six dose levels: 0.01, 0.1, 0.3, 1.5, 3 and 10 mg/kg. Of the roughly 52 dose-escalation patients, hepatocellular carcinoma was present in roughly 19, melanoma in roughly 15, renal cell carcinoma in 9 and head and neck cancer in 9. In the dose-escalation cohort, approximately 80% of patients were male, and the mean age was approximately 60 years with a range of roughly 23 to 79. Overall study results and their limits: Low levels of normalized T-cell clonal expansion were also seen in some patients who did not respond. At doses from 0.1 to 3.0 mg/kg, clonal expansion was seen in both CD4+ and CD8+ blood T cells between baseline and week 6. After ivuxolimab, CD8+ T cells had more expanded clones than CD4+ T cells on average. Which antigens the clonally expanded peripheral T cells were specific for was not determined. In partial responders in the 0.1-3.0 mg/kg groups, normalized peripheral clonal expansion was found to be among the lowest, especially among CD8+ T cells.

As concerns this clone: It lacks a known antigen. One base away there is no much larger clone; base qualities are not given.

To sequence the TCRbeta CDR3 region, genomic DNA was isolated from the sorted cells. TCRbeta CDR3 regions were sequenced using the immunoSEQ Assay. The source is immuneACCESS, and TCRdb retained only in-frame sequences with V and J called. Part of the clones is not carried over; for the studies checked, unresolved V genes explain less than half of this, and the remainder is unexplained. Within this sample are about 100,000 clones, with around 91% of them counted one time only. The ten largest clones add up to about 0.15% of the sample. Patients with autoimmune disease history or receiving systemic immunosuppression were excluded from the trial. Peripheral blood for TCR sequencing was drawn from every dose cohort at baseline, at cycle 4 day 1 and at cycle 7 day 1. Samples were obtained from an open-label, multicenter, first-in-human phase I dose-escalation trial of ivuxolimab. Adults with locally advanced or metastatic head and neck squamous cell, hepatocellular, melanoma or renal cell carcinoma were enrolled in the trial. Before TCR sequencing, CD4+ T cells and CD8+ T cells were sorted from peripheral blood as separate populations.

V loses 4 bases, J loses 4 bases, and the germline ends lie 17 bases apart. From cysteine to phenylalanine, the CDR3 is 16 amino acids long. Solely the CDR3 DNA is kept, with 48 bases framed from the first base. CDR1 and CDR2 are read off the germline V gene (reference sequence) as SGHKS and YYEKEE. The sequenced sample was CD4+ or CD8+ T cells sorted from blood, obtained in a trial of the OX40 agonist ivuxolimab. This TCR was recovered from an adult with an advanced solid tumor such as melanoma, head and neck, liver or kidney cancer. Recombination joined TRBV5-5 with TRBJ1-4, with an unclear D gene assignment. The CDR3 in this case is CASSEPDIYLNEKLFF. In nucleotides, the sequence is TGTGCCAGCAGCGAACCCGACATATACCTTAATGAAAAACTGTTTTTT. The CDR3 plus the reference TRBV5-5 and TRBJ1-4 genes for the other parts give the full variable domain: DAGVTQSPTHLIKTRGQQVTLRCSPISGHKSVSWYQQVLGQGPQFIFQYYEKEERGRGNFPDRFSARQFPNYSSELNVNALLLGDSALYLCASSEPDIYLNEKLFFGSGTQLSVL.